The 23 T cell receptor beta chains below were found in one sample sequenced in a study of technical replicates of blood from a few donors. Profiling relied on immunoSEQ multiplex PCR, and the TCRdb table lists in-frame clones only, not all of them. The table has around 60,000 clones, 80% to 95% seen once. Sequenced material: PBMCs. Receptor source: a human donor in good health. Some clones in this sample may be carry-over from other donors' samples.

The V call is TRBV5-6, the J call TRBJ1-2, with 8 nucleotides matching TRBD1. The CDR3 runs to 13 residues. Germline CDR1 reads SGHDT; CDR2 reads YYEEEE. Trimming cost V 3 bases and J 5 bases; bases outside gene matches: 3. The CDR3 DNA follows: TGTGCCAGCAGCTCGGACAGGGCATATGGCTACACCTTC. This codes for CASSSDRAYGYTF.

The chain employs TRBV7-2 and TRBJ1-2, with 8 nucleotides matching TRBD1. The CDR3 consists of 14 residues. The germline V gene has CDR1 SGHTA and CDR2 FQGNSA. V was pared by 7 bases and J by 7 bases, with 11 bases of the junction left unmatched. The CDR3 bases are TGTGCCAGCAACCTTGACAGGGGAAGACGTGGCTACACCTTC. It specifies CASNLDRGRRGYTF.

This clone appeared once. The chain joins TRBV15 to TRBJ1-1; no firm D call. Trimming removed 1 base from V and 5 bases from J, with 5 bases in between. In germline, CDR1 is LNHNV, CDR2 YYDKDF (reference sequence). The length of the CDR3 is 12 residues. The CDR3 loop is CATSRGRTEAFF. The CDR3 DNA reads TGTGCCACCAGCAGAGGGAGGACTGAAGCTTTCTTT.

This chain links TRBV21-1 with TRBJ1-5. TRBV21-1 constitutes a pseudogene. The length of the CDR3 is 14 residues. This CDR3 is CASSTPSPDQPQHF. The CDR3 nucleotides read TGTGCCAGCAGCACGCCCTCCCCGGATCAGCCCCAGCATTTT.

The chain links TRBV7-9 to TRBJ2-7, with D perhaps matching TRBD2 (7 bases). Trimming removed 5 bases at V and 1 base at J, with 15 bases between. CDR1 SEHNR and CDR2 FQNEAQ come from the germline V gene (reference sequence). CDR3 length equals 15 residues. The CDR3 is CASSPPGGISYEQYF. For the CDR3, the DNA is TGTGCCAGCAGCCCCCCGGGGGGCATTTCCTACGAGCAGTACTTC.

The chain combines TRBV4-3 with TRBJ1-3; a weak D match, TRBD1 (6 bases). The V end lost 4 bases, the J end lost 3 bases, and 10 bases lay between the germline ends. The CDR3 runs 14 residues. CDR1 and CDR2 (germline): LGHNA, YSLEER. The CDR3 region has the DNA TGCGCCAGCAGCCTTACAGGGAGTGGAAACACCATATATTTT. Protein sequence: CASSLTGSGNTIYF.

The chain uses TRBV9 and TRBJ2-1, with a weak D call TRBD1 (6 bases). The CDR3 spans 13 residues. Trimming left V 4 bases short and J 7 bases short, with 12 bases between. Germline loops: CDR1 SGDLS, CDR2 YYNGEE. DNA of the CDR3: TGTGCCAGCAGCCCTTCAGGGGTGAATGAGCAGTTCTTC. Amino acids: CASSPSGVNEQFF. The full variable domain, in which reference TRBV9 and TRBJ2-1 provide the parts outside the CDR3, is DSGVTQTPKHLITATGQRVTLRCSPRSGDLSVYWYQQSLDQGLQFLIQYYNGEERAKGNILERFSAQQFPDLHSELNLSSLELGDSALYFCASSPSGVNEQFFGPGTRLTVL.

V usage is TRBV5-1 and J usage is TRBJ2-7; D uncertain. Germline CDR1 and CDR2: SGHRS and YFSETQ. The ends were cut back, 2 bases at V and 1 base at J, with 7 bases in the middle. The CDR3 loop spans 13 amino acids. The CDR3 region has the DNA TGCGCCAGCAGCTTAAGCCCTTCCTACGAGCAGTACTTC. Protein product: CASSLSPSYEQYF. Based on the CDR3 plus reference TRBV5-1 and TRBJ2-7, the full variable domain is KAGVTQTPRYLIKTRGQQVTLSCSPISGHRSVSWYQQTPGQGLQFLFEYFSETQRNKGNFPGRFSGRQFSNSRSEMNVSTLELGDSALYLCASSLSPSYEQYFGPGTRLTVT.

In its sample, this clone was seen once. The chain joins TRBV28 to TRBJ1-5; D unclear. This CDR3 is built from 15 residues. CDR1 MDHEN and CDR2 SYDVKM come from the germline V gene. Between the trimmed V and J ends, which lost 6 bases and 0 bases, there was a span of 12 bases. The CDR3 nucleotides are TGTGCCAGCAGCGGTGCCCCGCATAGCAATCAGCCCCAGCATTTT. Translating gives CASSGAPHSNQPQHF.

This chain links TRBV7-3 with TRBJ1-1, with 9 bases aligning to TRBD1. Germline V gene data show CDR1 as SGHTA and CDR2 as FQGTGA. The CDR3 consists of 13 residues. V shed 5 bases, J shed 5 bases, and the junction held 3 bases outside the gene matches. The CDR3 loop reads CASSRDRGTEAFF. The CDR3 coding sequence is TGTGCCAGCAGCAGAGACAGGGGGACTGAAGCTTTCTTT.

The gene calls are TRBV29-1 and TRBJ2-3; D might be TRBD2 (6 bases). Between the trimmed V and J ends, which lost 0 bases and 8 bases, there was a span of 12 bases. The CDR3 has 13 amino acids. The germline V gene has CDR1 SQVTM and CDR2 ANQGSEA. The CDR3 DNA is TGCAGCGTTGAAGATCAGGCCGGGGGTACGCAGTATTTT. Protein product: CSVEDQAGGTQYF.

This rearrangement joins TRBV5-1 to TRBJ2-3; 8 bases are shared with TRBD1. Germline trimming cut 0 bases from V and 6 bases from J; bases unmatched to any gene: 6. Germline V lookup: CDR1 SGHRS, CDR2 YFSETQ. CDR3 size: 15 residues. The CDR3 region is CASSLEGQGGDTQYF. CDR3 DNA sequence: TGCGCCAGCAGCTTGGAAGGACAGGGTGGGGATACGCAGTATTTT.

The rearrangement joins TRBV6-5 to TRBJ1-1; TRBD1 is a possible D gene (6 bases). Germline V gives CDR1 MNHEY, CDR2 SVGAGI. The germline V and J ends were trimmed by 5 bases and 5 bases, with 6 bases remaining between them. The CDR3 consists of 11 residues. The CDR3 nucleotides read TGTGCCAGCAGTCAGGGGACTGAAGCTTTCTTT. Translated: CASSQGTEAFF.

V and J are TRBV5-4 and TRBJ2-7, with D perhaps matching TRBD1 (6 bases). The CDR3 has 15 amino acids. Germline V CDR1 and CDR2: SGHNT, YYREEE (reference sequence). The germline V and J ends were trimmed by 0 bases and 5 bases, with 15 bases remaining between them. DNA of the CDR3: TGTGCCAGCAGCTTGGAAGACAGGACCCACCACGAGCAGTACTTC. Translated: CASSLEDRTHHEQYF.

V and J are TRBV7-3 and TRBJ2-5, with 8 bases matching TRBD2. CDR3 length: 16 residues. The germline V gene encodes CDR1 SGHTA and CDR2 FQGTGA. With V trimmed by 5 bases and J by 4 bases, 12 bases remained unmatched. The CDR3 sequence is CASSALPSSGGETQYF. The CDR3 coding sequence is TGTGCCAGCAGCGCACTCCCCTCGAGCGGGGGAGAGACCCAGTACTTC.

This chain joins TRBV5-1 and TRBJ2-5, with D possibly matching TRBD1 (5 bases). V was clipped by 4 bases and J by 3 bases, with 13 bases between them. CDR3 size: 14 residues. Germline V gene data show CDR1 as SGHRS and CDR2 as YFSETQ. The CDR3 nucleotides are TGCGCCAGCAGCAGGAACGACAGAGAAGAGACCCAGTACTTC. This translates into CASSRNDREETQYF.

This chain joins TRBV5-4 and TRBJ1-1, with D uncertain. Germline CDR1 is SGHNT and CDR2 is YYREEE (reference sequence). The V and J ends lost 4 bases and 3 bases respectively, with 10 bases between them. This CDR3 region has 13 residues. The CDR3 region is CASSAEPYTEAFF. The CDR3 DNA follows: TGTGCCAGCAGCGCCGAGCCTTACACTGAAGCTTTCTTT.

CDR3 nucleotide sequence: TGTGCCAGCAGCTTAGTTGGCGGTTCGGGGACCCAGTACTTC. This encodes CASSLVGGSGTQYF. This chain connects TRBV11-2 to TRBJ2-5; D is ambiguous. Germline loops: CDR1 SGHAT, CDR2 FQNNGV. Trimming took off 1 base at V and 7 bases at J, with 13 bases between the two ends. There are 14 residues in the CDR3.

J is TRBJ2-5 and V is TRBV2; TRBD1 matches 11 bases. CDR1 SNHLY and CDR2 FYNNEI come from the germline V gene. With 1 base clipped from V and 4 bases from J, the junction kept 2 bases outside the gene matches. The CDR3 is 15 residues long. The DNA of the CDR3 is TGTGCCAGCAGTGAAGGGACAGGGGGCGGAGAGACCCAGTACTTC. Translating gives CASSEGTGGGETQYF.

The V call is TRBV7-2, the J call TRBJ2-5; possible D gene TRBD1, 5 bases. Germline V gene lookup returns CDR1 SGHTA and CDR2 FQGNSA. Between the trimmed V and J ends, which lost 0 bases and 9 bases, there was a span of 8 bases. The CDR3 runs 12 residues. The CDR3, as DNA: TGTGCCAGCAGCTTAGCACCCAGGGCCCAGTACTTC. It encodes CASSLAPRAQYF.

The CDR3 sequence is CASSQDRMEEQFF. The CDR3 DNA sequence: TGCGCCAGCAGCCAAGATAGGATGGAGGAGCAGTTCTTC. V and J are TRBV4-3 and TRBJ2-1; D gene uncertain. V was pared by 0 bases and J by 10 bases, with 10 bases between. This CDR3 comprises 13 residues. CDR1 and CDR2 (germline): LGHNA, YSLEER.

The chain is built from TRBV7-9 and TRBJ2-5; TRBD2 matches 9 bases. After removal of 2 bases from V and 2 bases from J, the junction contained 9 bases not matched to a gene. CDR3 length equals 17 residues. CDR1 and CDR2 (germline): SEHNR, FQNEAQ (reference sequence). CDR3: CASSLRRGGRGQETQYF. As DNA, the CDR3 is TGTGCCAGCAGCTTAAGAAGAGGCGGGAGGGGGCAAGAGACCCAGTACTTC. Full variable domain (rest looked up from reference TRBV7-9 and TRBJ2-5): DTGVSQNPRHKITKRGQNVTFRCDPISEHNRLYWYRQTLGQGPEFLTYFQNEAQLEKSRLLSDRFSAERPKGSFSTLEIQRTEQGDSAMYLCASSLRRGGRGQETQYFGPGTRLLVL.

The rearrangement links TRBV10-3 to TRBJ2-7; 8 nucleotides agree with TRBD2. V shed 3 bases, J shed 2 bases, and the junction held 6 bases outside the gene matches. Germline values: CDR1 ENHRY, CDR2 SYGVKD. This CDR3 region has 15 residues. The CDR3 spells CAISEGGGGTYEQYF. In DNA, the CDR3 is TGTGCCATCAGTGAAGGTGGCGGGGGGACCTACGAGCAGTACTTC.